The clone carrying this TCR beta chain has a single count. Its antigen is not identified. These data come from a study of T cell responses to AZD1222 COVID-19 vaccine. The overall study: The study pooled second doses at about 4 or about 12 weeks. Findings of the study overall: Nearly half of spike-specific TCRs reportedly target unmutated variant regions. Donors were largely white British and mainly female; clonal diversity was possibly underestimated.

V was pared by 6 bases and J by 0 bases, with 9 bases of the junction left unmatched. The CDR3 covers 16 residues. Per the germline V gene, CDR1 is SGHVS and CDR2 is FQNEAQ. TCRdb keeps only in-frame clones here, not all; method: immunoSEQ multiplex PCR. The sample holds 100,000 to 150,000 clones; under 90% are singletons and the top ten take 5.5% to 7%. The TCR was taken from an adult in good health. The starting material was peripheral blood, obtained on day 0 of AZD1222 vaccination. The chain couples TRBV7-8 to TRBJ1-1, with TRBD1 matching 8 bases. The CDR3 spells CASSRQGAGMNTEAFF. The CDR3 bases are TGTGCCAGCAGTCGCCAGGGGGCGGGCATGAACACTGAAGCTTTCTTT.